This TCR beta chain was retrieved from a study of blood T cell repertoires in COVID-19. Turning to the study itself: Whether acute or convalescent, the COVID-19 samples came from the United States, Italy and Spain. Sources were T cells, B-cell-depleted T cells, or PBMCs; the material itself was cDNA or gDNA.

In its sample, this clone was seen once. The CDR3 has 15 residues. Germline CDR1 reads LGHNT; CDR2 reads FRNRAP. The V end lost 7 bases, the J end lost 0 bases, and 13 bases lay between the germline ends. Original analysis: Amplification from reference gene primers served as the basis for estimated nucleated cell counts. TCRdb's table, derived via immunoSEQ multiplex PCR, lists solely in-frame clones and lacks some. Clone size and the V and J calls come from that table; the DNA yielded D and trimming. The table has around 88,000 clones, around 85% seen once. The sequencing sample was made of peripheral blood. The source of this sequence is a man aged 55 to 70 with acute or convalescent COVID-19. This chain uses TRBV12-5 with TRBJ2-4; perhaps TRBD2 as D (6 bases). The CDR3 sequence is CASVPGGLAKNIQYF. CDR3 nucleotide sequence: TGTGCTAGTGTCCCCGGGGGACTAGCCAAAAACATTCAGTACTTC.